The 9 T cell receptor beta chains given below trace back to one sample, sequenced in a study of blood T cell repertoires in COVID-19. Data came from immunoSEQ multiplex PCR; TCRdb stores just in-frame clones and leaves some out. The data contain about 250,000 clones, about 83% of them singletons. Sequencing was carried out using peripheral blood. The receptors derive from an elderly woman with COVID-19, enrolled during active disease.

The sample holds a few counts of this clone. The J gene is TRBJ1-1, the V gene TRBV5-1; maybe TRBD1 (6 bases). Germline V gene data show CDR1 as SGHRS and CDR2 as YFSETQ. The CDR3 length is 14 residues. V lost 6 bases and J 0 bases, leaving 12 bases between the germline ends. CDR3 DNA sequence: TGCGCCAGCAATCTCAGGGGTATGAACACTGAAGCTTTCTTT. Residues: CASNLRGMNTEAFF. The whole variable domain, filled in from reference TRBV5-1 and TRBJ1-1, reads KAGVTQTPRYLIKTRGQQVTLSCSPISGHRSVSWYQQTPGQGLQFLFEYFSETQRNKGNFPGRFSGRQFSNSRSEMNVSTLELGDSALYLCASNLRGMNTEAFFGQGTRLTVV.

On this clone: The germline gene is not matched at one end of the junction; a read error may be the cause. V gene TRBV7-7 combines with J gene TRBJ2-2; 8 nucleotides align to TRBD1. The germline gives CDR1 SSHAT, CDR2 FNYEAQ (reference sequence). This CDR3 is 16 amino acids long. CDR3 sequence: CASSPRRTGTARELFF. CDR3 bases: TGTGCTAGCAGCCCACGACGGACAGGGACCGCGCGGGAGCTGTTTTTT.

V gene TRBV5-4 combines with J gene TRBJ1-3; D is perhaps TRBD1 (5 bases). V lost 0 bases and J 1 base, leaving 8 bases between the germline ends. Germline values: CDR1 SGHNT, CDR2 YYREEE (reference sequence). This CDR3 has 15 amino acids. The CDR3 region is CASSLGGASGNTIYF. The CDR3 DNA follows: TGTGCCAGCAGCTTGGGGGGCGCGTCTGGAAACACCATATATTTT.

The chain carries TRBV19 and TRBJ1-5, with a weak D call TRBD1 (5 bases). This CDR3 is built from 14 residues. Trimming cost V 3 bases and J 8 bases, with 14 bases left between them. CDR1 LNHDA and CDR2 SQIVND come from the germline V gene (reference sequence). The CDR3 loop reads CASSIYAGQEPQHF. Written as DNA, the CDR3 is TGTGCCAGTAGTATTTACGCGGGGCAGGAGCCCCAGCATTTT.

The genes are TRBV2 and TRBJ2-1; D not certain. V was shortened by 6 bases and J by 7 bases, with 13 bases between the two germline ends. CDR1 and CDR2 from the germline V gene are SNHLY and FYNNEI. The CDR3 extends over 13 amino acids. CDR3 DNA: TGTGCCAGCAGGCTGCCGAACGGTAATGAGCAGTTCTTC. Encoded protein: CASRLPNGNEQFF.

This sequence joins TRBV10-3 and TRBJ2-5; 7 nucleotides agree with TRBD2. V lost 8 bases, J lost 4 bases, and 10 bases stayed unmatched. In germline, CDR1 is ENHRY, CDR2 SYGVKD. The CDR3 contains 14 residues. The chain's CDR3 is CAIRGGGGGETQYF. As DNA, the CDR3 is TGTGCCATCCGTGGCGGGGGTGGGGGAGAGACCCAGTACTTC.

The chain is built from TRBV7-6 and TRBJ1-1; 7 positions agree with TRBD1. V was pared by 5 bases and J by 2 bases, with 8 bases of the junction left unmatched. The CDR3 consists of 15 residues. Germline V gene sequence: CDR1 SGHVS, CDR2 FNYEAQ. The CDR3 region has the DNA TGTGCCAGCAGCGTAACCGGGACAGCTAACACTGAAGCTTTCTTT. It specifies CASSVTGTANTEAFF.

V usage is TRBV11-1 and J usage is TRBJ2-5; 12 bases agree with TRBD2. Germline CDR1 SGHAT, CDR2 FQDESV (reference sequence). The CDR3 is made up of 16 amino acids. The junction had 7 bases not matched to a gene; V was cut back by 3 bases and J by 5 bases. CDR3 residues: CASSLASGGAWETQYF. The CDR3 DNA follows: TGTGCCAGCAGCTTGGCTAGCGGGGGGGCTTGGGAGACCCAGTACTTC.

This chain joins TRBV19 and TRBJ2-5, with D possibly TRBD1 on 6 matching bases. Germline V gene lookup returns CDR1 LNHDA and CDR2 SQIVND (reference sequence). The CDR3 has 15 amino acids. The V end lost 4 bases, the J end lost 0 bases, and 12 bases lay between the germline ends. CDR3 nucleotides: TGTGCCAGTAGTAATACCGGGACATACCAAGAGACCCAGTACTTC. Translating gives CASSNTGTYQETQYF.